This TCR beta chain was identified during a study of shared clonotypes between healthy human individuals. The germline V gene has CDR1 MGHRA and CDR2 YSYEKL. The CDR3 spans 15 residues. Trimming cost V 0 bases and J 4 bases; bases outside gene matches: 5. Assay: immunoSEQ multiplex PCR; the TCRdb copy retains only in-frame clones and omits some. Of approximately 1.5 million clones in the sample, nearly 99% were seen once. The material sequenced was naive CD4+ T cells sorted from blood. Stated subset: CD45RA+ positively selected. The sequence came from a man aged 25-40 years in good health. The chain links TRBV4-1 to TRBJ2-7; 8 nucleotides line up with TRBD2. The CDR3 protein is CASSQDWAGGYEQYF. CDR3 in DNA: TGCGCCAGCAGCCAAGACTGGGCGGGAGGATACGAGCAGTACTTC.